This TCR beta chain was obtained from a study of blood T cell repertoires in COVID-19. Data came from immunoSEQ multiplex PCR; TCRdb stores just in-frame clones and leaves some out. The sample records approximately 250,000 clones, 84% being singletons. This clone was observed at least ten times. The CDR3 totals 19 residues. Trimming removed 3 bases from V and 0 bases from J; junction bases left unmatched: 9. Germline V gene lookup returns CDR1 DFQATT and CDR2 SNEGSKA (reference sequence). The genes are TRBV20-1 and TRBJ2-1; 15 nucleotides agree with TRBD2. This receptor was obtained from a man aged 35 to 55 who had recovered from COVID-19. Sequenced sample: peripheral blood. The CDR3 region has the DNA TGCAGTGCTAGTCGGGGGACTAGCGGGGGGCCCAGCTCCTACAATGAGCAGTTCTTC. Translating it yields CSASRGTSGGPSSYNEQFF.